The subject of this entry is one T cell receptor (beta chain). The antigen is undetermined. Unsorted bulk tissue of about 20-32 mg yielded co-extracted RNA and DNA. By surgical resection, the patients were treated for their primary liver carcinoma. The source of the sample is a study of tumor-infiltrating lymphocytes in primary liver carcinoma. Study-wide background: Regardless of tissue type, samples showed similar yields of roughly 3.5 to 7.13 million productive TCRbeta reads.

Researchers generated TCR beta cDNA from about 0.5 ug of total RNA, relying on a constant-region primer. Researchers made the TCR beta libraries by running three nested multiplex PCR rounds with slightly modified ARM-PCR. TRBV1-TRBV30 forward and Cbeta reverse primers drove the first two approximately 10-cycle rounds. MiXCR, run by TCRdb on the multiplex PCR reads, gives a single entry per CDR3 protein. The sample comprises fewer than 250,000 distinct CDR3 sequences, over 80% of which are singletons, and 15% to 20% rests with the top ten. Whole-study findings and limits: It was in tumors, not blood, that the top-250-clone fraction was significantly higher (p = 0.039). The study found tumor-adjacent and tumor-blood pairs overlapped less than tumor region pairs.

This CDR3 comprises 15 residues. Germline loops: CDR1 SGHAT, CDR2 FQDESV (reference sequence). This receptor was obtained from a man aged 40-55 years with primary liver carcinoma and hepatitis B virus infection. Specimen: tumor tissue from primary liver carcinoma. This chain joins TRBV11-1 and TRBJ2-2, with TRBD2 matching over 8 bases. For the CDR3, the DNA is TGTACTAGCAACTTAAGCGGGAGTGGAACCGGGGAGCTGTTTTTT. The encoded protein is CTSNLSGSGTGELFF.